The rows below give T cell receptor beta chains drawn from one sample of a study of human CD8 memory T cell subsets. Reanalyzing the 5' RACE reads, TCRdb keeps one entry per CDR3 protein, without DNA. Recorded here are 7,900 or so distinct CDR3 sequences; the top ten clones represent 20% to 25%. The sample was CD8+ T cells from PBMCs. The source is a human donor in good health. The CDR3 runs from the conserved cysteine through the conserved F or W. Fields, in order: clone size, J gene, CDR3 length, V gene, CDR3 protein. Clone size is stated in some rows and not others, as once, few, many or a class when expanded.

>large|TRBJ1-1|13|TRBV7-9
CASSPGQNTEAFF
>NA|TRBJ2-3|15|TRBV5-6
CASSLGQYLTDTQYF
>NA|TRBJ2-7|14|TRBV28
CASIPGQGAYEQYF
>NA|TRBJ2-7|14|TRBV28
CASSWFSGGSKQYF
>NA|TRBJ1-1|15|TRBV7-6
CASSLAAESQHEAFF
>NA|TRBJ1-1|16|TRBV29-1
CSVEDQRQGWDTEAFF
>medium-sized|TRBJ2-2|17|TRBV4-1
CASSQDLTGGNTGELFF
>NA|TRBJ2-1|13|TRBV27
CASIRSDYNEQFF
>NA|TRBJ2-7|15|TRBV29-1
CSVGPAGGQSYEQYF
>NA|TRBJ1-1|17|TRBV28
CASSFSRQGASFTEAFF
>NA|TRBJ2-7|13|TRBV9
CASSRGTDYEQYF
>NA|TRBJ2-2|16|TRBV9
CASSVAGGLDTGELFF
>NA|TRBJ2-2|13|TRBV19
CASSIVNTGELFF
>NA|TRBJ2-7|13|TRBV20-1
CSADGVTSYEQYF
>NA|TRBJ1-2|17|TRBV15
CATSRDSGSEANYGYTF
>NA|TRBJ2-7|15|TRBV28
CASSLSGGPLDEQYF
>NA|TRBJ2-1|12|TRBV20-1
CSALNPDNEQFF
>medium-sized|TRBJ1-5|14|TRBV7-9
CASSASGSNQPQHF
>NA|TRBJ1-1|12|TRBV7-9
CASSLLDTEAFF
>medium-sized|TRBJ1-1|11|TRBV29-1
CSVEPGGRAFF
>NA|TRBJ2-7|14|TRBV3-1
CASSQYRGPYEQYF
>NA|TRBJ2-7|16|TRBV7-2
CASSQDWDIFSYEQYF
>medium-sized|TRBJ1-2|14|TRBV13
CASSVYSGVSGYTF
>NA|TRBJ2-5|13|TRBV25-1
CASSDSGKETQYF
>NA|TRBJ2-1|19|TRBV11-1
CASSLVGLAGGPPYNEQFF
>NA|TRBJ2-5|15|TRBV29-1
CSVEDGSYYQETQYF
>medium-sized|TRBJ2-1|17|TRBV4-1
CASSQDSRGGAYNEQFF
>NA|TRBJ1-1|12|TRBV11-2
CASSLSRGEAFF
>medium-sized|TRBJ2-3|14|TRBV11-3
CASSTGQGPDTQYF